Presented here are 18 T cell receptor beta chains from one specimen sequenced in a study of T-cell memory formation after mild COVID-19. TCRdb re-called the 5' RACE reads through MiXCR, storing one row per CDR3 protein. Found here are tens of thousands of distinct CDR3 sequences, roughly 21% of them singletons; the top ten hold 1.5%. Sequenced material: PBMCs or a T cell subset sorted from them (not recorded which). The receptor set was obtained from an adult who had mild COVID-19 (a few samples of this study predate the infection). Cell type and time point are not known.

This clonotype was counted ten times or more. The rearrangement links TRBV5-8 to TRBJ2-1, with D perhaps matching TRBD2 (6 bases). V was cut by 3 bases and J by 1 base, with 14 bases left in between. This CDR3 region has 16 residues. Germline values: CDR1 SGHTS, CDR2 YDEGEE. The CDR3 DNA follows: TGTGCCAGCAGCTCGGTAGCGGTACAGTCCTACAATGAGCAGTTCTTC. Residues: CASSSVAVQSYNEQFF.

This clonotype came up many times. The V gene is TRBV18, the J gene TRBJ2-5; D gene unclear. Trimming shortened V by 2 bases and J by 9 bases, and 22 bases separated the two germline ends. The CDR3 runs 16 residues. CDR1 KGHSH and CDR2 LQKENI come from the germline V gene. The CDR3 DNA follows: TGTGCCAGCTCACCAGAGACCAGAGAATTCTTAAAGTCCCAGTACTTC. Protein sequence: CASSPETREFLKSQYF. The full variable domain, its missing parts supplied by reference TRBV18 and TRBJ2-5, is NAGVMQNPRHLVRRRGQEARLRCSPMKGHSHVYWYRQLPEEGLKFMVYLQKENIIDESGMPKERFSAEFPKEGPSILRIQQVVRGDSAAYFCASSPETREFLKSQYFGPGTRLLVL.

In this sample, this clonotype turned up many times. The chain has TRBV19 and TRBJ2-1; D possibly corresponds to TRBD2 (6 bases). V was cut by 5 bases and J by 3 bases, with 14 bases left in between. Germline V CDR1 and CDR2: LNHDA, SQIVND (reference sequence). The CDR3 contains 15 residues. CDR3 sequence (DNA): TGTGCCAGTAGTGCTCCCGGGACTTTCTACAATGAGCAGTTCTTC. Translation gives CASSAPGTFYNEQFF.

This clonotype has ten or more counts. The chain links TRBV4-1 to TRBJ1-1; D unresolved. Germline CDR1 MGHRA, CDR2 YSYEKL. CDR3 length: 13 amino acids. V was pared by 1 base and J by 1 base, with 4 bases between. CDR3 sequence: CASSQGPNTEAFF. The CDR3, as DNA: TGCGCCAGCAGCCAAGGACCGAACACTGAAGCTTTCTTT.

The gene calls are TRBV7-6 and TRBJ2-1, with D unresolved. V lost 1 base, J lost 9 bases, and 4 bases lay in between. The length of the CDR3 is 11 residues. The germline V gene has CDR1 SGHVS and CDR2 FNYEAQ. CDR3 sequence reads: CASSLGVEQFF. The CDR3 bases are TGTGCCAGCAGCTTAGGGGTTGAGCAGTTCTTC. The entire variable domain, with the rest obtained from reference TRBV7-6 and TRBJ2-1, is as follows: GAGVSQSPRYKVTKRGQDVALRCDPISGHVSLYWYRQALGQGPEFLTYFNYEAQQDKSGLPNDRFSAERPEGSISTLTIQRTEQRDSAMYRCASSLGVEQFFGPGTRLTVL.

This clonotype was recorded many times. This rearrangement joins TRBV7-9 to TRBJ1-2, with D possibly being TRBD1 (5 bases). The CDR3 sequence is 16 residues long. The V end was cut by 5 bases, the J end by 4 bases, with 20 bases between. Germline CDR1 SEHNR, CDR2 FQNEAQ (reference sequence). CDR3 sequence: CASSKLAGQEFYGYTF. The CDR3, as DNA: TGTGCCAGCAGCAAACTTGCAGGGCAAGAATTCTATGGCTACACCTTC.

This clonotype occurred many times. V gene TRBV4-2 combines with J gene TRBJ1-4, with a tentative D call TRBD1 (5 bases). The CDR3 contains 15 residues. Germline V gene lookup returns CDR1 LGHNA and CDR2 YNFKEQ. V lost 0 bases, J lost 9 bases, and 14 bases lay in between. The CDR3 loop reads CASSQDVRTSKKLFF. CDR3 bases: TGTGCCAGCAGCCAAGACGTTAGGACAAGCAAAAAACTGTTTTTT.

At least ten counts were recorded for this clonotype. V is TRBV2 and J is TRBJ1-1; no clear D. V was pared by 7 bases and J by 4 bases, with 10 bases between. The CDR3 spans 12 residues. Germline V gene data show CDR1 as SNHLY and CDR2 as FYNNEI. Here the CDR3 reads CASNKGGTEAFF. CDR3 DNA sequence: TGTGCCAGCAATAAGGGAGGCACTGAAGCTTTCTTT. The full variable domain, rest sourced from reference TRBV2 and TRBJ1-1, is EPEVTQTPSHQVTQMGQEVILRCVPISNHLYFYWYRQILGQKVEFLVSFYNNEISEKSEIFDDQFSVERPDGSNFTLKIRSTKLEDSAMYFCASNKGGTEAFFGQGTRLTVV.

The table lists this clonotype with many counts. The V call is TRBV5-1, the J call TRBJ2-3; D not resolved. This CDR3 region has 14 residues. Trimming stripped 1 base from V and 6 bases from J, with 12 bases between. Germline V gives CDR1 SGHRS, CDR2 YFSETQ. CDR3 sequence: CASSLTPVQDTQYF. The CDR3 region has the DNA TGCGCCAGCAGCTTGACCCCAGTGCAGGATACGCAGTATTTT.

This clonotype showed up many times. The chain employs TRBV10-3 and TRBJ1-1; D is uncertain. The V gene's germline CDR1 is ENHRY and CDR2 SYGVKD. The CDR3 length is 13 residues. V gave up 1 base and J gave up 1 base, with 4 bases separating them. CDR3 protein: CAISEWQNTEAFF. The CDR3 nucleotides are TGTGCCATCAGTGAGTGGCAGAACACTGAAGCTTTCTTT.

In this sample, this clonotype turned up a few times. J is TRBJ1-2 and V is TRBV10-1; 7 bases match TRBD1. Per germline, CDR1 WNHNN and CDR2 SYGVQD (reference sequence). The V gene end was trimmed by 4 bases and the J gene end by 0 bases; junction bases not matched to a gene: 5. This CDR3 is 15 amino acids long. The CDR3 is CASSAPGQTNYGYTF. CDR3 sequence (DNA): TGCGCCAGCAGTGCACCGGGACAGACTAACTATGGCTACACCTTC.

In this sample, this clonotype turned up once. The rearrangement uses TRBV5-6 and TRBJ2-7; D is unclear. Trimming stripped 2 bases from V and 5 bases from J, with 5 bases between. Germline CDR1 reads SGHDT; CDR2 reads YYEEEE. There are 11 residues in the CDR3. The DNA of the CDR3 is TGTGCCAGCAGCTTTGGGAACGAGCAGTACTTC. Translating gives CASSFGNEQYF.

Only a few counts were recorded for this clonotype. The chain employs TRBV6-5 and TRBJ1-3; D is unresolved. Germline V gene data show CDR1 as MNHEY and CDR2 as SVGAGI. The CDR3 consists of 17 residues. Between the trimmed V and J ends, which lost 7 bases and 0 bases, there was a span of 19 bases. Written as DNA, the CDR3 is TGTGCCAGCACTAGCGGACCCGGCTATATCTCTGGAAACACCATATATTTT. Translating gives CASTSGPGYISGNTIYF.

In its sample, this clonotype was seen many times. This sequence joins TRBV4-1 and TRBJ2-1; D unclear. This CDR3 region has 15 residues. Germline CDR1 and CDR2: MGHRA and YSYEKL. V was pared by 0 bases and J by 0 bases, with 6 bases between. This CDR3 reads CASSQDDISYNEQFF. CDR3 nucleotides: TGCGCCAGCAGCCAAGATGATATCTCCTACAATGAGCAGTTCTTC.

The gene calls are TRBV2 and TRBJ1-2; D is uncertain. The CDR3 runs to 15 residues. Germline CDR1 is SNHLY and CDR2 is FYNNEI. Trimming stripped 1 base from V and 3 bases from J, with 12 bases between. DNA for the CDR3: TGTGCCAGCAGTGAAGTGGGGAGAGCTGACTATGGCTACACCTTC. This gives the protein CASSEVGRADYGYTF. The complete variable domain, with remaining parts taken from reference TRBV2 and TRBJ1-2, reads EPEVTQTPSHQVTQMGQEVILRCVPISNHLYFYWYRQILGQKVEFLVSFYNNEISEKSEIFDDQFSVERPDGSNFTLKIRSTKLEDSAMYFCASSEVGRADYGYTFGSGTRLTVV.

This clonotype was counted many times. The chain uses TRBV9 and TRBJ1-2; D remains unclear. This CDR3 has 15 amino acids. Germline V CDR1 and CDR2: SGDLS, YYNGEE. Trimming cost V 1 base and J 7 bases, with 17 bases left between them. The CDR3 DNA follows: TGTGCCAGCAGCGTAAGCGCCGGACCCGATTTTGGCTACACCTTC. This sequence encodes CASSVSAGPDFGYTF.

This clonotype rates as medium-sized (0.01 to 0.1%). The rearrangement links TRBV20-1 to TRBJ2-3; 13 positions agree with TRBD2. This CDR3 has 16 amino acids. J gave up 5 bases and V 3 bases, and 8 bases lay outside the gene matches. Germline V gives CDR1 DFQATT, CDR2 SNEGSKA (reference sequence). In nucleotides, the CDR3 is TGCAGTGCTAGCAAACTAGCGGGAGGGCCGCAAGATACGCAGTATTTT. This sequence encodes CSASKLAGGPQDTQYF.

In its sample, this clonotype was seen many times. The chain has TRBV28 and TRBJ2-1; D gene uncertain. Germline CDR1 and CDR2: MDHEN and SYDVKM. There are 11 residues in the CDR3. Trimming left V 10 bases short and J 8 bases short, with 12 bases between. The CDR3 bases are TGTGCCATCGGACCTCGCTATGAGCAGTTCTTC. Translating it yields CAIGPRYEQFF.